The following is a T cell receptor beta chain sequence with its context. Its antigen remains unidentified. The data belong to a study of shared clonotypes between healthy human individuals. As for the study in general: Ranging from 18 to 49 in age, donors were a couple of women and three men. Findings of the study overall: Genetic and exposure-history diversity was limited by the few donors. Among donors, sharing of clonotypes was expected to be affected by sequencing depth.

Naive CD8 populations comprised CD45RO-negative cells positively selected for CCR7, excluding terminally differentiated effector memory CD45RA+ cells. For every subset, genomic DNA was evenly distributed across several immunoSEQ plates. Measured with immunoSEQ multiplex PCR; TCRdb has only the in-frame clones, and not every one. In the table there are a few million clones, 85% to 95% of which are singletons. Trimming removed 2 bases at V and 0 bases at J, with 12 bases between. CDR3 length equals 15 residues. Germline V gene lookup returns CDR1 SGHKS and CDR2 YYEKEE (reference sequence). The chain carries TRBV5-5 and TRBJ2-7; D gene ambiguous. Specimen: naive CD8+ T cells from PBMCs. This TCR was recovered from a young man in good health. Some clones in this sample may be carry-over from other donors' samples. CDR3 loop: CASSLGQRSSYEQYF. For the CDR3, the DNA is TGTGCCAGCAGCTTAGGGCAGAGAAGCTCCTACGAGCAGTACTTC.